This TCR beta chain was documented in a study of T cell repertoires in cytomegalovirus infection. Study context: Researchers turned to recently identified HLA-C-restricted CMV epitopes as well as well-studied HLA-B-restricted ones. CMV infection and matching HLA type were both indicated by public TCR beta signatures.

TCRdb redid the calling of the reads with MiXCR, one entry per CDR3 protein. The repertoire has 640,000 or so distinct CDR3 sequences, roughly 30% of them found once; the top ten carry roughly 18%. Findings of the study overall: The ex vivo response was dominated by HLA-C-restricted CMV-specific TCR beta clonotypes. The study identified carriers of CMV plus the relevant HLA from cumulative public TCR beta family frequency.

Per the germline V gene, CDR1 is SGHTA and CDR2 is FQGNSA. Trimming took 4 bases from V and 0 from J, leaving 5 bases between them. The CDR3 has 13 amino acids. This clonotype occurred many times. Its antigen is as yet unknown. The V gene is TRBV7-2, the J gene TRBJ2-3; no definite D call. Sequencing was performed on cultured PBMCs, taken from culture after CMV antigen stimulation. This TCR was recovered from a human donor in good health (CMV status not recorded). Some clones in this sample may be carry-over from other donors' samples. The CDR3 DNA reads TGTGCCAGCAGCTCGCCTAGCACAGATACGCAGTATTTT. It is translated as CASSSPSTDTQYF. Complete variable domain (other parts from reference TRBV7-2 and TRBJ2-3): GAGVSQSPSNKVTEKGKDVELRCDPISGHTALYWYRQSLGQGLEFLIYFQGNSAPDKSGLPSDRFSAERTGGSVSTLTIQRTQQEDSAVYLCASSSPSTDTQYFGPGTRLTVL.